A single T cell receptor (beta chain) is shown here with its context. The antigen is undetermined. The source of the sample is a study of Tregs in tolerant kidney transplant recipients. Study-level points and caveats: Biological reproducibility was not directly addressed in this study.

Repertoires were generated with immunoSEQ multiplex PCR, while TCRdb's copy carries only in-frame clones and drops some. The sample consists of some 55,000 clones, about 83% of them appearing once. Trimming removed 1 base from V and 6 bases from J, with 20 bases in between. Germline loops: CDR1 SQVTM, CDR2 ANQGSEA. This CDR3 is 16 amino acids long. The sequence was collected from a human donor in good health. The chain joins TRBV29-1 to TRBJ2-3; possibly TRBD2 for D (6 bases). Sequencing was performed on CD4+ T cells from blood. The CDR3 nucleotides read TGCAGCGTTGAAGCCAGTGGTGCGAATAGCGGTGATACGCAGTATTTT. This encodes CSVEASGANSGDTQYF.